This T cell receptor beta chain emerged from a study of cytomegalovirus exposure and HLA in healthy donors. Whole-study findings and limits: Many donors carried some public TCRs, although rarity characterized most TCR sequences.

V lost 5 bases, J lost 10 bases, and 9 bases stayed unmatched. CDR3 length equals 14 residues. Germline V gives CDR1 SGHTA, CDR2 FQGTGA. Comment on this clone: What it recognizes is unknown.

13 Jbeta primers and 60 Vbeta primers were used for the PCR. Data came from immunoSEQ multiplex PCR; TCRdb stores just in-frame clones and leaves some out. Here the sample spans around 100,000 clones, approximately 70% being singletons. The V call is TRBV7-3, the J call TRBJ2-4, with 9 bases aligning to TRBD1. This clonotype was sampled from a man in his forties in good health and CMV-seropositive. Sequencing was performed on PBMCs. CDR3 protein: CASSTGQGLGIQYF. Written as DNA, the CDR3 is TGTGCCAGCAGCACGGGACAGGGCCTGGGGATTCAGTACTTC.